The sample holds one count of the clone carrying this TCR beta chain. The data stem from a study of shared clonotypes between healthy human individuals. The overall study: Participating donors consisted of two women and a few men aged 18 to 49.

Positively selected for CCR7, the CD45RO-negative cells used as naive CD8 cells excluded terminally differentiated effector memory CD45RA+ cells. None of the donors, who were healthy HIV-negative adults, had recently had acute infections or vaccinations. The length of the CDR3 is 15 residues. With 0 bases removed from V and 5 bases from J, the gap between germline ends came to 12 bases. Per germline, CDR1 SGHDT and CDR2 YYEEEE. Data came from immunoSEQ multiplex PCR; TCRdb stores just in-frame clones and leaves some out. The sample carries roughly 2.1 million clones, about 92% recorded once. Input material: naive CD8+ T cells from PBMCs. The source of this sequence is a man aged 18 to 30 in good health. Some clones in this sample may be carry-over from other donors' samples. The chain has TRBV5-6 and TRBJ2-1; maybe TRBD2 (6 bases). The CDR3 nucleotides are TGTGCCAGCAGCTTGGTGAGGGAGGCTCACAATGAGCAGTTCTTC. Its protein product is CASSLVREAHNEQFF.